This T cell receptor beta chain was found in a study of cytomegalovirus exposure and HLA in healthy donors. CDR1 and CDR2 (germline): MNHEY, SMNVEV (reference sequence). Trimming cost V 8 bases and J 5 bases, with 11 bases left between them. The CDR3 length is 12 residues. In the PCR, 60 Vbeta and 13 Jbeta primers were used. Profiling relied on immunoSEQ multiplex PCR, and the TCRdb table lists in-frame clones only, not all of them. This table has roughly 170,000 clones, more than 80% appearing once. The sequencing sample was made of PBMCs. The clonotype comes from a man aged 18 to 30 in good health and CMV-seronegative. The chain uses TRBV27 and TRBJ2-3; D perhaps matches TRBD2 (6 bases). Here the CDR3 reads CASLMGGDTQYF. For the CDR3, the DNA is TGTGCCAGCCTTATGGGGGGAGATACGCAGTATTTT.